The rows below give T cell receptor beta chains drawn from one sample of a study of blood T cell repertoires in COVID-19. Only in-frame clones appear in the TCRdb table, and some are missing; sequencing was by immunoSEQ multiplex PCR. This sample carries under 95,000 clones, 65% to 90% of them seen once, and the ten largest clones take roughly 9.1%. Input material: peripheral blood. Receptors were obtained from a man aged 50-60 years with COVID-19, enrolled during active disease. Both conserved end residues are trimmed from each CDR3.

v_call	cdr3_length	j_call	cdr3_aa
TRBV28	12	TRBJ2-1	ASESSGRGNEQF
TRBV30	13	TRBJ1-2	AWTDRGRGSYGYT
TRBV7-2	11	TRBJ1-1	ASSLQGFTEAF
TRBV28	13	TRBJ2-1	ASTMGASAYNEQF
TRBV4-3	13	TRBJ1-6	ASSQDGREDSPLH
TRBV5-1	14	TRBJ1-4	ASSGGTGATNEKLF
TRBV4-3	12	TRBJ1-1	ASRGGVRGTEAF
TRBV5-1	12	TRBJ2-7	ASRLAEILAEQY
TRBV2	13	TRBJ1-5	ASRGQGVSNQPQH
TRBV10-3	11	TRBJ2-7	AIRTASSYEQY
TRBV5-1	17	TRBJ2-1	ASSLASRQGAHLSNEQF
TRBV11-2	14	TRBJ2-1	ASSLVWAGAYNEQF
TRBV12-3/TRBV12-4	11	TRBJ1-2	ASKQGVIYGYT
TRBV2	12	TRBJ1-1	ASSEEGQGSKAF
TRBV6-5	10	TRBJ2-7	ASSYPGGEQY
TRBV2	13	TRBJ2-7	ATAGLAISSYEQY
TRBV5-1	13	TRBJ1-6	ASSLDDSRNSPLH
TRBV20-1	14	TRBJ1-5	SANDQSGYSNQPQH
TRBV7-8	13	TRBJ1-3	ASSFGVGEGNTIY
TRBV24-1	14	TRBJ2-7	ATSDRTGSSSYEQY
TRBV9	14	TRBJ2-1	ASSAPGLAGPNEQF
TRBV28	13	TRBJ2-7	ASSAHRGSSYEQY
TRBV19	14	TRBJ2-1	ASSTGTGSSGYEQF
TRBV9	13	TRBJ2-5	ASSVADRQQETQY
TRBV27	14	TRBJ2-5	ASSLSLTGGEETQY
TRBV5-6	15	TRBJ1-6	ASSYSGFSSYNSPLH
TRBV25-1	12	TRBJ1-5	ASSAIGGNQPQH
TRBV7-3	13	TRBJ2-1	ASSSKGLAGNEQF
TRBV10-3	14	TRBJ1-2	AISDYGDRGNYGYT
TRBV2	10	TRBJ1-1	ARGQGNTEAF
TRBV5-5	13	TRBJ2-2	ASSPQGAWTGELF
TRBV7-8	14	TRBJ2-2	ASSFLGQTYTGELF
TRBV14	13	TRBJ2-1	ASSQATSGGPRQF
TRBV6-5	12	TRBJ1-3	ASRYRSVGNTIY
TRBV27	11	TRBJ1-1	ASRPGGAGEAF
TRBV7-9	12	TRBJ2-1	ASSPSGREGEQF
TRBV6-4	13	TRBJ1-1	ASSPKTGMNTEAF
TRBV5-4	13	TRBJ1-1	ASSRGGGMNTEAF
TRBV28	11	TRBJ1-4	ATFDRNGEKLF
TRBV5-1	9	TRBJ2-3	ASSLQDTQY
TRBV9	13	TRBJ2-7	ASSVDDRGGYEQY
TRBV6-1	13	TRBJ1-1	ASSEVWRGLREAF
TRBV2	14	TRBJ2-3	ASSGDSPRLTDTQY
TRBV19	14	TRBJ1-1	ASSIPSGQGARLAF